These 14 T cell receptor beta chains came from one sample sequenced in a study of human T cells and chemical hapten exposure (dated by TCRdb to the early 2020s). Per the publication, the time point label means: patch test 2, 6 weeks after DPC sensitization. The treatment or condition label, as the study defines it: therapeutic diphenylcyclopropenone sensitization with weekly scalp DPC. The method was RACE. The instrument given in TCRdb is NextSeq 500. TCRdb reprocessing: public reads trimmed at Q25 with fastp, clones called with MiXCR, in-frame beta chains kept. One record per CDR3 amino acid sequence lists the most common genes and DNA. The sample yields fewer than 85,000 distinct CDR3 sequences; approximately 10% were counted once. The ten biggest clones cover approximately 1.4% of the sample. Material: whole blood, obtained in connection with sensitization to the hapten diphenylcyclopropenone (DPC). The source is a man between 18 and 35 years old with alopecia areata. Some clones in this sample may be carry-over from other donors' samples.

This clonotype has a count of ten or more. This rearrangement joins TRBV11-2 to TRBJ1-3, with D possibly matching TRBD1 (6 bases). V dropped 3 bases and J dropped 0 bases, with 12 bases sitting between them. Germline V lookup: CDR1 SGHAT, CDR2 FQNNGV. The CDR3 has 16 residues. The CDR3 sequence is CASSFAGESSGNTIYF. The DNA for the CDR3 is TGTGCCAGCAGCTTCGCAGGGGAAAGCTCTGGAAACACCATATATTTT.

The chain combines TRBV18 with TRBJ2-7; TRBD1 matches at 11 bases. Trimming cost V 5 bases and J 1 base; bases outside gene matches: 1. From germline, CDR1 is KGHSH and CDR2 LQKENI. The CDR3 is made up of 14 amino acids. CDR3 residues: CASSRDRGSYEQYF. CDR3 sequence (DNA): TGTGCCAGCTCAAGGGACAGGGGGTCCTACGAGCAGTACTTC.

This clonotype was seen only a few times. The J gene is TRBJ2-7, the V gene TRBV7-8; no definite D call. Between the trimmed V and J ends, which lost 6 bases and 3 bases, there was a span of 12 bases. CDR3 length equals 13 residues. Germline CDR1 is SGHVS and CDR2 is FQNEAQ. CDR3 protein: CASRLKGHYEQYV. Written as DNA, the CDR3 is TGTGCCAGCAGATTGAAAGGCCACTACGAGCAGTACGTC.

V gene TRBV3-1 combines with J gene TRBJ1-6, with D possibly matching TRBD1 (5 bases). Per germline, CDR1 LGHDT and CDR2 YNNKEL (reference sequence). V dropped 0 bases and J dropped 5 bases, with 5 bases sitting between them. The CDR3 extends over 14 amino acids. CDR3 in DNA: TGTGCCAGCAGCCAAGAGACAGATAATTCACCCCTCCACTTT. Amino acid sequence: CASSQETDNSPLHF.

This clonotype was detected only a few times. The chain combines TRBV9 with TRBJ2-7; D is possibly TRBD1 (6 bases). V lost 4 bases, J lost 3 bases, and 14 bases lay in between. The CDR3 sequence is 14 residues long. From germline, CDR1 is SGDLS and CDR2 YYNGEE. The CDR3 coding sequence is TGTGCCAGCAGCACAGGGCCCGGGGACTACGAGCAGTACGTC. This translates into CASSTGPGDYEQYV.

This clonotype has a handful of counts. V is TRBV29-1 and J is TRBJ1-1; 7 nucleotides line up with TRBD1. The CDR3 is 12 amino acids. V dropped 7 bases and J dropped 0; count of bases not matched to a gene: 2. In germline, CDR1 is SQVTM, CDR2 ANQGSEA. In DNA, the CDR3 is TGCAGCGGCGGACAGGTGAACACTGAAGCTTTCTTT. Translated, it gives CSGGQVNTEAFF.

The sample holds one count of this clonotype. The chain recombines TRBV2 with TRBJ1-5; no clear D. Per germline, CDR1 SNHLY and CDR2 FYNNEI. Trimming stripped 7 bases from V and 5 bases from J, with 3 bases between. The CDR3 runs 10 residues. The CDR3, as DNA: TGTGCCAGCAATTATCAGCCCCAGCATTTT. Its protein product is CASNYQPQHF.

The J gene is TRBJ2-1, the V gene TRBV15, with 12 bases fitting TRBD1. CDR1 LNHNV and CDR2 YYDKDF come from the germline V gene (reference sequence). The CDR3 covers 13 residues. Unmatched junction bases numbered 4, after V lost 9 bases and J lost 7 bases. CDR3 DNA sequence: TGTGCCACAAGGGACAGGGGGCAGAATGAGCAGTTCTTC. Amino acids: CATRDRGQNEQFF.

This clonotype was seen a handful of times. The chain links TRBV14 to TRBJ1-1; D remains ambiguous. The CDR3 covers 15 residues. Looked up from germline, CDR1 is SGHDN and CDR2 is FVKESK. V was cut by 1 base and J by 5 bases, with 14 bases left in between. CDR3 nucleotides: TGTGCCAGCAGCCAAGTTCACTGGGCAGGTACTGAAGCTTTCTTT. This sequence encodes CASSQVHWAGTEAFF.

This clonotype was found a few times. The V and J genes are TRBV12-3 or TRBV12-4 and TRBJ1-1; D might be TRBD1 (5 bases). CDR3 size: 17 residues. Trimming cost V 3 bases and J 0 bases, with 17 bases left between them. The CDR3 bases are TGTGCCAGCAGTTTGGTGCAGAGGGGCGAGGTGAACACTGAAGCTTTCTTT. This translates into CASSLVQRGEVNTEAFF.

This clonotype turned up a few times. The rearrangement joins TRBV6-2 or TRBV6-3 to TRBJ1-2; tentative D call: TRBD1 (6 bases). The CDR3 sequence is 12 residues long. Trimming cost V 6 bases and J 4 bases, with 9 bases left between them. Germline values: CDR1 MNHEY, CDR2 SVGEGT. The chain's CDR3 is CASRGQTYGYTF. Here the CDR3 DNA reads TGTGCCAGCAGAGGACAGACCTATGGCTACACCTTC.

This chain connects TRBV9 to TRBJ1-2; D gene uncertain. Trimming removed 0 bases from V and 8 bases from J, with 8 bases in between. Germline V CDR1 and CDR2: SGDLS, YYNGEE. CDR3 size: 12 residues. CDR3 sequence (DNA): TGTGCCAGCAGCGTAGGAAATCGCGGCTACACCTTC. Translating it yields CASSVGNRGYTF.

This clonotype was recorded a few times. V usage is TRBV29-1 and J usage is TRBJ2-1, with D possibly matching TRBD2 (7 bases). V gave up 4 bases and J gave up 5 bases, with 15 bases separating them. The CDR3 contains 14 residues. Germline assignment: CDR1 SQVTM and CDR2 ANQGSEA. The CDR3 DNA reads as TGCAGCGTTGCTTTCCGGGGGGCCCACAATGAGCAGTTCTTC. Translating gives CSVAFRGAHNEQFF.

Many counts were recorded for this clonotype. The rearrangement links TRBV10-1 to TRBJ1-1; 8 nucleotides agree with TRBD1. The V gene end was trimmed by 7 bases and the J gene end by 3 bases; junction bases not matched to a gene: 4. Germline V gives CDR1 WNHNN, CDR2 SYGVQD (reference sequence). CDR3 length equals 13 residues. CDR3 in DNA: TGCGCCAGCACCCCGACAGGGGACACTGAAGCTTTCTTT. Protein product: CASTPTGDTEAFF.